Following are 9 T cell receptor beta chains from one sample sequenced in a study of molecular identifiers for immune sequencing clone quantification. One entry per CDR3 protein results from TCRdb running MiXCR on the PCR reads. This table holds under 350,000 distinct CDR3 sequences, roughly 24% found once. The sequenced sample consisted of naive CD8+ T cells from blood, with Jurkat cell RNA spiked in. Subset meaning: FACS-sorted CD8+CD4-CCR7+CD45RA+ naive T cells. These TCRs come from a human donor in good health. Some libraries in this study had Jurkat cell RNA spiked in.

This clonotype was seen at least ten times. DNA of the CDR3: TGTGCCAGCAGCCGACGAGAAGACAGATATAAGACTGAAGCTTTCTTT. Translated, it gives CASSRREDRYKTEAFF. The V and J genes are TRBV28 and TRBJ1-1, with D tentatively TRBD1 (5 bases). Per the germline V gene, CDR1 is MDHEN and CDR2 is SYDVKM. The CDR3 covers 16 residues. The V and J ends lost 6 bases and 5 bases respectively, with 22 bases between them. The whole variable domain, remainder taken from reference TRBV28 and TRBJ1-1, is DVKVTQSSRYLVKRTGEKVFLECVQDMDHENMFWYRQDPGLGLRLIYFSYDVKMKEKGDIPEGYSVSREKKERFSLILESASTNQTSMYLCASSRREDRYKTEAFFGQGTRLTVV.

About this clonotype: A clone one base away is much larger, so this may be a read error. V is TRBV29-1 and J is TRBJ2-2; 10 bases are a match to TRBD2. The CDR3 covers 15 residues. Germline CDR1 and CDR2: SQVTM and ANQGSEA. The CDR3 spells CSVADSGRNAGELFF. The DNA for the CDR3 is TGCAGCGTTGCGGATAGCGGGAGGAACGCCGGGGAGCTGTTTTTT.

The chain employs TRBV12-3 or TRBV12-4 and TRBJ2-1; 9 bases align to TRBD1. Trimming at V came to 5 bases and at J to 2 bases, leaving 1 base not matched to a gene. The CDR3 runs 14 residues. The CDR3 DNA reads as TGTGCCAGCAGTCACAGGGGGCCCTACAATGAGCAGTTCTTC. Protein: CASSHRGPYNEQFF.

The chain couples TRBV9 to TRBJ2-2, with TRBD2 matching 8 bases. CDR3 length: 16 amino acids. Germline CDR1 and CDR2: SGDLS and YYNGEE. The V gene end was trimmed by 6 bases and the J gene end by 5 bases; junction bases not matched to a gene: 12. This CDR3 reads CASTPFHGGGTGELFF. The DNA of the CDR3 is TGTGCCAGCACCCCCTTCCACGGGGGGGGGACCGGGGAGCTGTTTTTT. The full variable domain, rest sourced from reference TRBV9 and TRBJ2-2, is DSGVTQTPKHLITATGQRVTLRCSPRSGDLSVYWYQQSLDQGLQFLIQYYNGEERAKGNILERFSAQQFPDLHSELNLSSLELGDSALYFCASTPFHGGGTGELFFGEGSRLTVL.

The sample holds many counts of this clonotype. The chain joins TRBV20-1 to TRBJ2-3; TRBD2 matches 8 bases. The germline V gene has CDR1 DFQATT and CDR2 SNEGSKA (reference sequence). The CDR3 consists of 14 residues. Trimming at V came to 1 base and at J to 6 bases, leaving 6 bases not matched to a gene. The CDR3 sequence: CSARGAGVGDTQYF. The CDR3 bases are TGCAGTGCTAGAGGAGCGGGAGTCGGGGATACGCAGTATTTT.

The chain joins TRBV4-3 to TRBJ2-1, with 9 bases aligning to TRBD1. The CDR3 is 13 residues long. J gave up 7 bases and V 6 bases, and 4 bases lay outside the gene matches. The V gene's germline CDR1 is LGHNA and CDR2 YSLEER. The DNA of the CDR3 is TGCGCCAGCAGGGGACAGGGATTGAATGAGCAGTTCTTC. Residues: CASRGQGLNEQFF.

Notes on this clonotype: The junction departs from germline at one end; a sequencing error may be responsible. This sequence joins TRBV29-1 and TRBJ2-5; D uncertain. The CDR3 contains 14 residues. Germline values: CDR1 SQVTM, CDR2 ANQGSEA. The CDR3 loop is CSVESVPAQEPPSF. The CDR3 DNA is TGCAGCGTTGAATCCGTGCCGGCACAAGAGCCCCCGTCCTTC.

This clonotype has more than one count but fewer than ten. The junction and the germline gene differ at one end; a read error may be behind it. The chain links TRBV14 to TRBJ1-2; the D is unclear. The CDR3 runs to 14 residues. The V gene's germline CDR1 is SGHDN and CDR2 FVKESK. CDR3 coding DNA: TGTGCCAGCAGCCAAGATCGGATAAACTGTGGCTACACCTTC. Encoded protein: CASSQDRINCGYTF.

Only a few counts were recorded for this clonotype. The chain is built from TRBV4-3 and TRBJ1-4, with TRBD1 as a possible D gene (5 bases). This CDR3 comprises 15 residues. With 1 base removed from V and 8 bases from J, the gap between germline ends came to 14 bases. Germline loops: CDR1 LGHNA, CDR2 YSLEER. As DNA, the CDR3 is TGCGCCAGCAGCCAAGGGACGGGGGTAGTCGAAAAACTGTTTTTT. Protein: CASSQGTGVVEKLFF.